This T cell receptor beta chain was obtained from a study of glioma-infiltrating T cells. Study conclusions and caveats: Gliomas, especially low-grade, showed above-expected tissue-blood divergence; non-neoplastic patients showed below. Very few CDR3 sequences were shared between tissue and blood.

This clonotype was seen ten or more times. Its matching antigen is unknown. Using RNA template, CDR3s of TCR alpha and beta were amplified with iRepertoire arm-PCR. Tissue mRNA or PBMC total RNA, roughly 85-450 ng, went into one-step reverse transcription and amplification. TCRdb ran MiXCR on the multiplex PCR reads and lists one entry per CDR3 protein. The sample has roughly 200,000 distinct CDR3 sequences, approximately 40% seen once. This CDR3 region has 14 residues. The junction had 7 bases not matched to a gene; V was cut back by 6 bases and J by 9 bases. The germline V gene encodes CDR1 MNHNS and CDR2 SASEGT.

The V and J genes are TRBV6-1 and TRBJ2-1; TRBD2 matches 11 bases. The sequence was collected from a human donor with low-grade glioma or glioblastoma, undergoing nonglioma brain surgery, or in good health (not recorded which). Sequencing was done on a sample of glioma tissue, nonneoplastic brain tissue, or PBMCs (not recorded which). CDR3: CASSPIAGGTEQFF. CDR3 coding DNA: TGTGCCAGCAGCCCTATAGCGGGAGGGACTGAGCAGTTCTTC.